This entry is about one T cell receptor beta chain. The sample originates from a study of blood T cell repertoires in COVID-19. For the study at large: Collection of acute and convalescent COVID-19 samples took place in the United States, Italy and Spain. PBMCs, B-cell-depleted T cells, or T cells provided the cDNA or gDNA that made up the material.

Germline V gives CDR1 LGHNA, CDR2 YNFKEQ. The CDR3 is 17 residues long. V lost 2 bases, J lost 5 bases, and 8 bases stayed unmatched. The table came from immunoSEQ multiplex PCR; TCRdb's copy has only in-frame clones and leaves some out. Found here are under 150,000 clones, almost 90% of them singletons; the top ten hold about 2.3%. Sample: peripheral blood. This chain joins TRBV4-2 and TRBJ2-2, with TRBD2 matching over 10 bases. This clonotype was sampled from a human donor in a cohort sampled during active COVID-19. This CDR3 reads CASSQNLAGVGTGELFF. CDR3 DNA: TGTGCCAGCAGCCAAAATCTAGCGGGAGTTGGGACCGGGGAGCTGTTTTTT.